Each of the 11 T cell receptor beta chains below was sequenced from the same sample in a study of blood T cell repertoires in COVID-19 (dated by TCRdb to the early 2020s). Library preparation employed the immunoSEQ multiplex PCR assay. What TCRdb holds here is the immuneACCESS table cut down to in-frame rearrangements. Part of the clones is not present; checked against another copy, under half of the missing clones reflect an unresolved V gene, and the others are unexplained. The sample contains around 71,000 clones, 65% to 80% of them found a single time. Together, the top ten hold around 28% of the sample. Material for sequencing was peripheral blood. The receptor set was obtained from a woman at least 80 years old with active or convalescent COVID-19.

Only one count was recorded for this clone. The rearrangement links TRBV4-3 to TRBJ2-7; perhaps TRBD1 as D (6 bases). This CDR3 contains 14 residues. Trimming stripped 0 bases from V and 6 bases from J, with 12 bases between. CDR1 is LGHNA, CDR2 YSLEER, per germline. The CDR3 loop reads CASSQDTGLGEQYF. In nucleotides, the CDR3 is TGCGCCAGCAGCCAAGATACAGGGCTCGGCGAGCAGTACTTC.

The rearrangement joins TRBV3-1 (or the pseudogene TRBV3-2) to TRBJ2-5; TRBD2 matches 7 bases. J gave up 2 bases and V 2 bases, and 8 bases lay outside the gene matches. CDR1 and CDR2 (germline): LGHDT, YNNKEL (reference sequence). This CDR3 has 16 residues. The CDR3 here is CASSQRPGGYQETQYF. The CDR3 DNA sequence: TGTGCCAGCAGCCAAAGACCGGGAGGATATCAAGAGACCCAGTACTTC.

This clone was detected once. No conserved phenylalanine or tryptophan ends this CDR3, so it is likely a read error. It is unclear where the CDR3 begins or ends on the DNA, so no DNA is shown, and the CDR3 is as TCRdb lists it. This chain links TRBV10-1 with TRBJ1-2; the DNA was not used to check the table's D call, TRBD1. Germline V gives CDR1 WNHNN, CDR2 SYGVQD (reference sequence). 13 amino acids form the CDR3, both terminal residues included. Here the CDR3 reads CASREGQAPRMSC.

The chain carries TRBV7-2 and TRBJ2-7, with D possibly TRBD2 on 6 matching bases. Germline CDR1 and CDR2: SGHTA and FQGNSA. Trimming took 1 base from V and 6 from J, leaving 13 bases between them. The CDR3 consists of 14 residues. The CDR3 loop reads CASSLGGDVGEQYF. CDR3 nucleotides: TGTGCCAGCAGCTTAGGGGGGGATGTGGGCGAGCAGTACTTC.

The J gene is TRBJ2-7, the V gene TRBV6-2 or TRBV6-3; the match to TRBD1 covers 11 bases. CDR3 size: 16 residues. CDR1 is MNHEY, CDR2 SVGEGT, per germline. V shed 0 bases, J shed 6 bases, and the junction held 7 bases outside the gene matches. This CDR3 reads CASSYSPGQGDLEQYF. The CDR3 DNA sequence: TGTGCCAGCAGTTACTCACCGGGACAGGGGGATCTCGAGCAGTACTTC.

In its sample, this clone was seen once. The CDR3 DNA reads as TGTGCCATCAGCCCGGGACTAGCGGGCACAGATACGCAGTATTTT. Its translation is CAISPGLAGTDTQYF. V usage is TRBV10-3 and J usage is TRBJ2-3; the match to TRBD2 covers 11 bases. Per germline, CDR1 ENHRY and CDR2 SYGVKD. The CDR3 covers 15 residues. V trimming: 6 bases; J trimming: 1 base; junction bases outside the gene matches: 3.

V usage is TRBV9 and J usage is TRBJ1-4; TRBD1 is a possible D gene (5 bases). Germline V lookup: CDR1 SGDLS, CDR2 YYNGEE. The CDR3 spans 14 residues. The V end lost 4 bases, the J end lost 5 bases, and 12 bases lay between the germline ends. The CDR3 region has the DNA TGTGCCAGCAGCAAAGGCGGGGGGAATGAAAAACTGTTTTTT. Translation gives CASSKGGGNEKLFF.

This clone was observed once. The chain carries TRBV7-3 and TRBJ1-2, with D unclear. V lost 4 bases to trimming and J lost 3 bases, with 3 bases between them. This CDR3 is 11 amino acids long. Looked up from germline, CDR1 is SGHTA and CDR2 is FQGTGA. In DNA, the CDR3 is TGTGCCAGCAGCTCCGACTATGGCTACACCTTC. It is translated as CASSSDYGYTF.

The rearrangement links TRBV20-1 to TRBJ2-3; a weak D match, TRBD2 (7 bases). The CDR3 is 16 amino acids. In germline, CDR1 is DFQATT, CDR2 SNEGSKA (reference sequence). The V end lost 3 bases, the J end lost 5 bases, and 21 bases lay between the germline ends. CDR3 in DNA: TGCAGTGCTAGTAAAGCTGGTGGGGGGGCCGGAGATACGCAGTATTTT. This sequence encodes CSASKAGGGAGDTQYF.

This clone appeared a single time. The chain uses TRBV19 and TRBJ1-2, with D unresolved. Deletions cut 3 bases from V and 8 bases from J, with 13 bases between. The CDR3 totals 13 residues. Germline V gene data show CDR1 as LNHDA and CDR2 as SQIVND (reference sequence). The CDR3 DNA follows: TGTGCCAGTAGTATCGGGCCTACGGGAGGCTACACCTTC. This codes for CASSIGPTGGYTF.

This clone was seen more than once but under ten times. CDR3 bases: TGTGCCAGCAGCCAGATGGGGGGAGAGACCCAGTACTTC. Translation gives CASSQMGGETQYF. The chain is built from TRBV3-1 (or the pseudogene TRBV3-2) and TRBJ2-5, with D perhaps matching TRBD2 (6 bases). Germline CDR1 LGHDT, CDR2 YNNKEL (reference sequence). The CDR3 totals 13 residues. Trimming took 3 bases from V and 4 from J, leaving 9 bases between them.